This TCR beta chain was identified during a study of regulatory T cells in long-lasting Graves disease. This clonotype showed up just once. This sample's time point: newly diagnosed GD, antithyroid drugs for less than 3 months. PBMCs provided the RNA from which the TCR library was made. Both iRepertoire HTBI primers and Arm-PCR of CDR3 regions were used to build the TCR beta libraries. One entry per CDR3 protein results from TCRdb running MiXCR on the multiplex PCR reads. The sample lists under 300,000 distinct CDR3 sequences, roughly a fifth occurring once. CDR3 size: 15 residues. The V end lost 7 bases, the J end lost 1 base, and 17 bases lay between the germline ends. Germline V gene sequence: CDR1 MNHEY, CDR2 SVGEGT.

The rearrangement uses TRBV6-2 or TRBV6-3 and TRBJ2-7, with D possibly TRBD2 on 6 matching bases. The origin of this receptor is a female donor with Graves disease. This sample comprised peripheral blood mononuclear cells (PBMCs), obtained at new diagnosis, from a patient treated with antithyroid drugs. The CDR3 reads CASIMGLGGSYEQYF. CDR3 DNA: TGTGCCAGCATCATGGGACTGGGGGGATCCTACGAGCAGTACTTC.